The clone carrying this T cell receptor (beta chain) was counted ten times or more. V shed 0 bases and J shed 7 bases, with 13 bases lying between them. Germline V lookup: CDR1 SQVTM, CDR2 ANQGSEA. CDR3 length: 14 amino acids. The sample comes from a study of T cells in Graves' hyperthyroidism and ophthalmopathy. Looking at the study overall: Peripheral blood was taken when the disease was first diagnosed, before any treatment began.

TCR beta CDR3 region amplification was performed from RNA transcripts. Carried out on the TCR CDR3, a first-round RT-PCR used the HTBI primer set. TCRdb reprocessed the multiplex PCR reads via MiXCR and lists one record per CDR3 protein. The sample yields fewer than 110,000 distinct CDR3 sequences, 16% seen once. The sequence came from a woman aged 50 to 60 with Graves' hyperthyroidism. The sequencing sample was made of blood. V gene TRBV29-1 combines with J gene TRBJ2-1, with D maybe TRBD2 (5 bases). CDR3 in amino acids: CSVEDQAGRNEQFF. The CDR3 nucleotides read TGCAGCGTTGAAGATCAGGCGGGCAGGAATGAGCAGTTCTTC.